This T cell receptor (beta chain) was documented in a study of OX40 agonist ivuxolimab in advanced cancers. Overall study: Subjects had a mean age of about 61 years, with a range of about 23 to 79; less than 90% were male.

The length of the CDR3 is 13 residues. Deletions cut 6 bases from V and 6 bases from J, with 14 bases between. Germline V CDR1 and CDR2: LNHDA, SQIVND (reference sequence). The repertoire was sequenced with immunoSEQ multiplex PCR; TCRdb's copy has only in-frame clones and lacks some. The table shows about 80,000 clones, with over 80% occurring only once. The sample was CD4+ or CD8+ T cells sorted from blood, taken in a trial of the OX40 agonist ivuxolimab. The V gene is TRBV19, the J gene TRBJ1-2; D is uncertain. The TCR sequence derives from an adult with an advanced solid tumor such as melanoma, head and neck, liver or kidney cancer. The DNA for the CDR3 is TGTGCCAGTAGACCCCCCCCGTTGGATGGCTACACCTTC. Residues: CASRPPPLDGYTF.